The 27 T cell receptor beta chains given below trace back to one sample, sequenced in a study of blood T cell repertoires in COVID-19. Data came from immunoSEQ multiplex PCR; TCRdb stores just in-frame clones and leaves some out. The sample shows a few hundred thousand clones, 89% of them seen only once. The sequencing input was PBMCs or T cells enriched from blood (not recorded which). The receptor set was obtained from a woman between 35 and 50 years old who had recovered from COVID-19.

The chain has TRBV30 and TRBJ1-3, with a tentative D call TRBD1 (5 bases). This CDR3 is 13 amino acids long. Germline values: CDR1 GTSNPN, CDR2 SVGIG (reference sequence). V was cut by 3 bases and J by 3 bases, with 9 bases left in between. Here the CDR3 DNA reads TGTGCCTGGAGGGGGGGGATTGGAAACACCATATATTTT. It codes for CAWRGGIGNTIYF.

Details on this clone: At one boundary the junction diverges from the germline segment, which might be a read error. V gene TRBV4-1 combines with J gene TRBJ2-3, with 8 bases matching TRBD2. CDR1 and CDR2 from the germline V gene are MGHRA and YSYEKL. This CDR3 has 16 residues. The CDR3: CASRQDPGGPADTQYF. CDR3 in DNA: TGCGCCAGCAGACAAGATCCGGGGGGGCCCGCAGATACGCAGTATTTT.

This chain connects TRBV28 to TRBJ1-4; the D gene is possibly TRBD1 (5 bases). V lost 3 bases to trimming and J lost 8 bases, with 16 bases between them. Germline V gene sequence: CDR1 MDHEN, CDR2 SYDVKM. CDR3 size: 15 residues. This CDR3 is CASSFFSGGTEKLFF. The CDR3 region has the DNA TGTGCCAGCAGTTTTTTTTCGGGGGGGACGGAAAAACTGTTTTTT.

As DNA, the CDR3 is TGTGCCAGCAGAAATACCAGGGAGAACACCGGGGAGCTGTTTTTT. This encodes CASRNTRENTGELFF. The chain has TRBV28 and TRBJ2-2; maybe TRBD1 (5 bases). The germline gives CDR1 MDHEN, CDR2 SYDVKM. The CDR3 has 15 amino acids. V was trimmed by 6 bases and J by 1 base, leaving 12 bases between them.

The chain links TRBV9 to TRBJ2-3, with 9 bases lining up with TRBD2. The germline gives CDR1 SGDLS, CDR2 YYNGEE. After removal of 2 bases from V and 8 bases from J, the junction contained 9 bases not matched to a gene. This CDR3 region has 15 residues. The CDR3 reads CASSVREREESTQYF. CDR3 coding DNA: TGTGCCAGCAGCGTCCGCGAGCGGGAGGAGAGTACGCAGTATTTT.

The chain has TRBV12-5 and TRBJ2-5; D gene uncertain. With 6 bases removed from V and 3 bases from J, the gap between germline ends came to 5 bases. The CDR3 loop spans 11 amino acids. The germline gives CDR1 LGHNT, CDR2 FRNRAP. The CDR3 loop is CASGTEETQYF. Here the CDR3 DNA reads TGTGCTAGTGGAACTGAAGAGACCCAGTACTTC.

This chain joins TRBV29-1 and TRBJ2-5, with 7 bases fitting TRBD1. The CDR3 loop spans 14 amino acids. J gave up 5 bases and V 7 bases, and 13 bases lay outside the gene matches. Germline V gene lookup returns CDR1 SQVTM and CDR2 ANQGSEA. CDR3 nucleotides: TGCAGCGGCCAGGGGACAGCCAATGGGGAGACCCAGTACTTC. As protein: CSGQGTANGETQYF. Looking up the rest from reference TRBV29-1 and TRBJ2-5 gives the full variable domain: SAVISQKPSRDICQRGTSLTIQCQVDSQVTMMFWYRQQPGQSLTLIATANQGSEATYESGFVIDKFPISRPNLTFSTLTVSNMSPEDSSIYLCSGQGTANGETQYFGPGTRLLVL.

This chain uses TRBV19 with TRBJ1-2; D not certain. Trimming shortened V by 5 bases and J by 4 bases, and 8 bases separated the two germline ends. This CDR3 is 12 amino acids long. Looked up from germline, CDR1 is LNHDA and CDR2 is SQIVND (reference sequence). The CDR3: CASSLLSYGYTF. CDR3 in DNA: TGTGCCAGTAGTCTTCTCAGCTATGGCTACACCTTC.

For the CDR3, the DNA is TGTGCCAGCAGTCTCCCCTACGGCGGCCCCATAGTAGAGGAGCTGTTTTTT. It is translated as CASSLPYGGPIVEELFF. V is TRBV6-6 and J is TRBJ2-2; no definite D call. V lost 5 bases to trimming and J lost 10 bases, with 26 bases between them. Germline CDR1 MNHNY, CDR2 SVGAGI (reference sequence). The CDR3 consists of 17 residues.

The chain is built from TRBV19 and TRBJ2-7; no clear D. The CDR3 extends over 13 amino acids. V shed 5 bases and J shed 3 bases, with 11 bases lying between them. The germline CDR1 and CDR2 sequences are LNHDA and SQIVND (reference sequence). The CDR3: CASSWAPHYEQYF. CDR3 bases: TGTGCCAGTAGTTGGGCACCTCACTACGAGCAGTACTTC.

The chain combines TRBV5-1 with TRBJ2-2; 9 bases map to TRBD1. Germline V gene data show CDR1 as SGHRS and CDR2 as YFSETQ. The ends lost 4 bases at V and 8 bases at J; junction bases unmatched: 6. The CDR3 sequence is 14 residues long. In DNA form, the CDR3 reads TGCGCCAGCAGCCCCGACAGGGGGTTGGGGGAGCTGTTTTTT. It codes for CASSPDRGLGELFF. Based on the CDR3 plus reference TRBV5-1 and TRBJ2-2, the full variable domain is KAGVTQTPRYLIKTRGQQVTLSCSPISGHRSVSWYQQTPGQGLQFLFEYFSETQRNKGNFPGRFSGRQFSNSRSEMNVSTLELGDSALYLCASSPDRGLGELFFGEGSRLTVL.

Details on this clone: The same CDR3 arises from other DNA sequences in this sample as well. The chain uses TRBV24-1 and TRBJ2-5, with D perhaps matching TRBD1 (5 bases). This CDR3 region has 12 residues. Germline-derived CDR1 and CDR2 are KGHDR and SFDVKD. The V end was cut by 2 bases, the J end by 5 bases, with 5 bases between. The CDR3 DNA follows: TGTGCCACCAGTGATTCAGGGGAGACCCAGTACTTC. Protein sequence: CATSDSGETQYF.

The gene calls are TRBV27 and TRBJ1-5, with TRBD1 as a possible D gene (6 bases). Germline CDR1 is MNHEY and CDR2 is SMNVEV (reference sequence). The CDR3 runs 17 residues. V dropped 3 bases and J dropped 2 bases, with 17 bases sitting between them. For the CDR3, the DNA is TGTGCCAGCAGTTTCACCGGGGAGGGGGGGCGCAATCAGCCCCAGCATTTT. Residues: CASSFTGEGGRNQPQHF.

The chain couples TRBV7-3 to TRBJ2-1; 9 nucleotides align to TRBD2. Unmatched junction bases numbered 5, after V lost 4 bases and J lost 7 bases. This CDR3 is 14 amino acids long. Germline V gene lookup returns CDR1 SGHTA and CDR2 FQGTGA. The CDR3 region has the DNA TGTGCCAGCAGCTACCGACTAGCGGCTAATGAGCAGTTCTTC. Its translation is CASSYRLAANEQFF. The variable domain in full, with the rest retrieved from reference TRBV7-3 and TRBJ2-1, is GAGVSQTPSNKVTEKGKYVELRCDPISGHTALYWYRQSLGQGPEFLIYFQGTGAADDSGLPNDRFFAVRPEGSVSTLKIQRTERGDSAVYLCASSYRLAANEQFFGPGTRLTVL.

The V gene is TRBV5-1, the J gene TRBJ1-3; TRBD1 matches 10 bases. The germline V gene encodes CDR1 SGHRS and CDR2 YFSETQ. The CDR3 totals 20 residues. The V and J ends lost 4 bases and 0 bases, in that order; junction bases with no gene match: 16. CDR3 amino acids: CASSVQAGTGVQGSGNTIYF. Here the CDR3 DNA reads TGCGCCAGCAGCGTGCAAGCCGGGACAGGGGTTCAAGGCTCTGGAAACACCATATATTTT. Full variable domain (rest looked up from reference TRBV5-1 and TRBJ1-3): KAGVTQTPRYLIKTRGQQVTLSCSPISGHRSVSWYQQTPGQGLQFLFEYFSETQRNKGNFPGRFSGRQFSNSRSEMNVSTLELGDSALYLCASSVQAGTGVQGSGNTIYFGEGSWLTVV.

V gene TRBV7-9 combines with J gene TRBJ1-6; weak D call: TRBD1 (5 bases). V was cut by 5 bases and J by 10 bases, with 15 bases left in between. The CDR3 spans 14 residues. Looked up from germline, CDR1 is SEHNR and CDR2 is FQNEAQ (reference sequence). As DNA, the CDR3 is TGTGCCAGCAGCCTGGGGCTAGTAGGATCACCCCTCCACTTT. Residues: CASSLGLVGSPLHF. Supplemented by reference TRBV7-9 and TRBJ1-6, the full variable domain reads DTGVSQNPRHKITKRGQNVTFRCDPISEHNRLYWYRQTLGQGPEFLTYFQNEAQLEKSRLLSDRFSAERPKGSFSTLEIQRTEQGDSAMYLCASSLGLVGSPLHFGNGTRLTVT.

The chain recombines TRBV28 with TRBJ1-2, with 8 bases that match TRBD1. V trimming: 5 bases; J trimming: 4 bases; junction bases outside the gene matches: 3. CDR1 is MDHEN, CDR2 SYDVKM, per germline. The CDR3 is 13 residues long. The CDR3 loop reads CASSIDRGYGYTF. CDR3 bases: TGTGCCAGCAGTATAGACAGGGGCTATGGCTACACCTTC.

CDR3: CASSPQGQLRYF. The CDR3 coding sequence is TGTGCCAGCAGCCCTCAGGGGCAACTCAGGTATTTT. The gene calls are TRBV7-2 and TRBJ2-3; weak D call: TRBD1 (6 bases). Germline V CDR1 and CDR2: SGHTA, FQGNSA. The CDR3 contains 12 residues. Trimming pared 5 bases from V and 14 bases from J, leaving 17 bases between.

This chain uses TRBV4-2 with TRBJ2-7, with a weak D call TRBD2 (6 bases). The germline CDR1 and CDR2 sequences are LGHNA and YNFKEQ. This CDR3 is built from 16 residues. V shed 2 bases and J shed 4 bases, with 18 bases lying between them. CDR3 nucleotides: TGTGCCAGCAGCCAATCCCGGGACTCCGGGTTTTACGAGCAGTACTTC. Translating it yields CASSQSRDSGFYEQYF.

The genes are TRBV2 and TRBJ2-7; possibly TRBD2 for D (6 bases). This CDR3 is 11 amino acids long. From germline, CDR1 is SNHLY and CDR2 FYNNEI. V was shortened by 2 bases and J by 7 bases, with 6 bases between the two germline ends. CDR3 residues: CASSEREEQYF. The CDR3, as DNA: TGTGCCAGCAGTGAACGGGAGGAGCAGTACTTC.

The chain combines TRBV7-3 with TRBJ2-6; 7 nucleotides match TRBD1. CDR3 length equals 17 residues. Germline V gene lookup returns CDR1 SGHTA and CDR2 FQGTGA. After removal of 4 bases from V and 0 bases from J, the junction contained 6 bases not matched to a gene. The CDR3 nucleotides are TGTGCCAGCAGCTACCGGGACAGAAGCTCTGGGGCCAACGTCCTGACTTTC. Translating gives CASSYRDRSSGANVLTF.

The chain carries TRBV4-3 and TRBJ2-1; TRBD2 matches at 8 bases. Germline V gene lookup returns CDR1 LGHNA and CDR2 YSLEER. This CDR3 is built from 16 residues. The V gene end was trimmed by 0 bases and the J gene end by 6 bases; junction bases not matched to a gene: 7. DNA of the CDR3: TGCGCCAGCAGCCAAGATGGGACTAGGGGGGCCAATGAGCAGTTCTTC. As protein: CASSQDGTRGANEQFF.

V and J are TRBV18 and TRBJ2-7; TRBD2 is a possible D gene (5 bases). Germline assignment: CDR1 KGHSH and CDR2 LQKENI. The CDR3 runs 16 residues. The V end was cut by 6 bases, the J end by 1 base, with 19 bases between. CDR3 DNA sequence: TGTGCCAGCTCCCCGGTGGGTGGGAGAGGGTCCTACGAGCAGTACTTC. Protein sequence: CASSPVGGRGSYEQYF.

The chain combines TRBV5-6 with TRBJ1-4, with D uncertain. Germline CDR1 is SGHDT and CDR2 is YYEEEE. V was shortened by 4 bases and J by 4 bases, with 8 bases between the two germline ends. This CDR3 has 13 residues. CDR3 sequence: CASSRTSNEKLFF. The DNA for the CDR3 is TGTGCCAGCAGCCGCACGAGTAATGAAAAACTGTTTTTT.

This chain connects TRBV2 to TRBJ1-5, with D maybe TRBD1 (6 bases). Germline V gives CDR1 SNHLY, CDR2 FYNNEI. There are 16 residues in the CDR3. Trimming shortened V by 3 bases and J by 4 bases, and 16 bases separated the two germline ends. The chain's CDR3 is CASSDWGQGVNQPQHF. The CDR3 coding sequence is TGTGCCAGCAGTGATTGGGGGCAGGGAGTGAATCAGCCCCAGCATTTT.

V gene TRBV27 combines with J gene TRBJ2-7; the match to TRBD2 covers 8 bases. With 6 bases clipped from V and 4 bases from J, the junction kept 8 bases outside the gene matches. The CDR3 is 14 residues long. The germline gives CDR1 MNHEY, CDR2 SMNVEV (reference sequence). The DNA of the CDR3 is TGTGCCAGCAGCCTCCGGGGGGGTTTGTACGAGCAGTACTTC. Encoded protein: CASSLRGGLYEQYF.

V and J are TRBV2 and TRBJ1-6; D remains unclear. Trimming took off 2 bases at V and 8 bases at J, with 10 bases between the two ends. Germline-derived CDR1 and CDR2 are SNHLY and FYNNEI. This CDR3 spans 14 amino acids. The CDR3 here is CASSELQAHSPLHF. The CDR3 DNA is TGTGCCAGCAGTGAACTGCAGGCGCATTCACCCCTCCACTTT.